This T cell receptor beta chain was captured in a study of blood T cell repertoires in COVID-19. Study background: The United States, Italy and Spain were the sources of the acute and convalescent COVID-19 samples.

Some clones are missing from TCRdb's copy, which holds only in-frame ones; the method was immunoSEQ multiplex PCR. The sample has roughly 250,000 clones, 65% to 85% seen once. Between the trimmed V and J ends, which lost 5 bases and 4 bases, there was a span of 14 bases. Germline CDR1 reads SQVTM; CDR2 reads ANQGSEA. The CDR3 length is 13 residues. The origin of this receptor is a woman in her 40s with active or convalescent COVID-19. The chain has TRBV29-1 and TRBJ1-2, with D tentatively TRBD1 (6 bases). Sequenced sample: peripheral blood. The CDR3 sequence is CSVTTGSFYGYTF. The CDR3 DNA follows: TGCAGCGTTACAACAGGGTCATTCTATGGCTACACCTTC. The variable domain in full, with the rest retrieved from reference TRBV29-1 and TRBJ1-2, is SAVISQKPSRDICQRGTSLTIQCQVDSQVTMMFWYRQQPGQSLTLIATANQGSEATYESGFVIDKFPISRPNLTFSTLTVSNMSPEDSSIYLCSVTTGSFYGYTFGSGTRLTVV.